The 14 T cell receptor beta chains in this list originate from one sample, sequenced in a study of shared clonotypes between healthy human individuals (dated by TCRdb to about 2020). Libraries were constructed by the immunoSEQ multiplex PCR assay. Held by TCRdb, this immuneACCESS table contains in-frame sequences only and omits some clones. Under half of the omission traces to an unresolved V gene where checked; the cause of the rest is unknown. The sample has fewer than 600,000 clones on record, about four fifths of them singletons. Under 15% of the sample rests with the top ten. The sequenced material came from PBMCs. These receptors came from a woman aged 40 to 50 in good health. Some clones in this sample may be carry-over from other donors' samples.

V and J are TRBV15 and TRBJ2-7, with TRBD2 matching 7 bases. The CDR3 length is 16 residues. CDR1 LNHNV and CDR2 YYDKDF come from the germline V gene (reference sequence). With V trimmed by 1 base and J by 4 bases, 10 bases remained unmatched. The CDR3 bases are TGTGCCACCAGCAGAGTGGGGGGGGAGACCATATACGAGCAGTACTTC. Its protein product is CATSRVGGETIYEQYF.

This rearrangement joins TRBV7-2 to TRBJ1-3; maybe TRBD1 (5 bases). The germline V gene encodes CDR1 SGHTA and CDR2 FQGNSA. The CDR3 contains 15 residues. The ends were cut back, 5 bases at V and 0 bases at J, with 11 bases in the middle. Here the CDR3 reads CASSQDSRSGNTIYF. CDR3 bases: TGTGCCAGCAGCCAAGACAGCCGCTCTGGAAACACCATATATTTT.

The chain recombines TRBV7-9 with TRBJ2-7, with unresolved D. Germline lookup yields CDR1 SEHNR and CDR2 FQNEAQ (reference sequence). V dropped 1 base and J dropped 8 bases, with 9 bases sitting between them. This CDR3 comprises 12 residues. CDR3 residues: CASSLVGYKQYF. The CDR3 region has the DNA TGTGCCAGCAGCTTAGTTGGTTACAAGCAGTACTTC.

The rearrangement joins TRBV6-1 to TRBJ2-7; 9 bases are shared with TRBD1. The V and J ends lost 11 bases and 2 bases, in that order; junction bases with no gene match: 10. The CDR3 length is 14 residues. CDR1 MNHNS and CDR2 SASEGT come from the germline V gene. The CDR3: CAPLPRTGAYEQYF. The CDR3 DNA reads TGTGCCCCCCTCCCCCGGACAGGGGCCTACGAGCAGTACTTC.

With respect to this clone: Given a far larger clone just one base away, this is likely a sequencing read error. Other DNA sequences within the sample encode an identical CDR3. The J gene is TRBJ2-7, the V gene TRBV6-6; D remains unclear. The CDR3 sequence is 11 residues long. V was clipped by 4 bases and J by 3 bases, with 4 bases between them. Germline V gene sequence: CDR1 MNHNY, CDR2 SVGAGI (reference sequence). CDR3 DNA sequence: TGTGCCAGCAGTTCGCGCTACGAGCAGTACTTC. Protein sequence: CASSSRYEQYF.

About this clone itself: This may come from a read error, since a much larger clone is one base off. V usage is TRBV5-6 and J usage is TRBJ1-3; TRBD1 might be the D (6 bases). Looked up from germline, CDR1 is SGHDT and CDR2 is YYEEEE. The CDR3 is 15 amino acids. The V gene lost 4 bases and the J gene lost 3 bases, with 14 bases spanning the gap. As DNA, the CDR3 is TGTGCCAGCAGCCCGGGCAGGGGATATGGAAACACCATATATTTT. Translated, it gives CASSPGRGYGNTIYF.

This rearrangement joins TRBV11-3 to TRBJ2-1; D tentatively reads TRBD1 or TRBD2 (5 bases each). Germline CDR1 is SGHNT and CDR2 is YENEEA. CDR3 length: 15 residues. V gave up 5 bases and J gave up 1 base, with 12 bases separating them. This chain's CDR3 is CASSRRDGSYNEQFF. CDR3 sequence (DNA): TGTGCCAGCAGCCGACGGGACGGATCCTACAATGAGCAGTTCTTC. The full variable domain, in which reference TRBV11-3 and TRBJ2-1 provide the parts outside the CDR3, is EAGVVQSPRYKIIEKKQPVAFWCNPISGHNTLYWYLQNLGQGPELLIRYENEEAVDDSQLPKDRFSAERLKGVDSTLKIQPAELGDSAVYLCASSRRDGSYNEQFFGPGTRLTVL.

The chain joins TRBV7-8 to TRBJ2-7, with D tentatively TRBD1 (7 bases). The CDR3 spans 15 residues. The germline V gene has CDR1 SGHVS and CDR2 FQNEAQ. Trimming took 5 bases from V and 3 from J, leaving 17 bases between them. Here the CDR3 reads CASSLDREVDYEQYF. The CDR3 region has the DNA TGTGCCAGCAGCCTCGACAGGGAGGTTGACTACGAGCAGTACTTC.

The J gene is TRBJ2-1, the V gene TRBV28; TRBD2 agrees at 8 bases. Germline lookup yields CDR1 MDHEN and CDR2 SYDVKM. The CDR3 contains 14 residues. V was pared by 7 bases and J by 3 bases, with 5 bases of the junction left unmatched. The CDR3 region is CASMELADYNEQFF. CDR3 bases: TGTGCCAGCATGGAACTAGCGGACTACAATGAGCAGTTCTTC.

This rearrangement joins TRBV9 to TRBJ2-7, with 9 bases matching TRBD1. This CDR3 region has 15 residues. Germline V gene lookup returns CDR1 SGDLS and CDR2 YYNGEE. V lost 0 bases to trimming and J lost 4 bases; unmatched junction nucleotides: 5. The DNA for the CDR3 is TGTGCCAGCAGCGTAGCCGCCGACAGGGGGTACGAGCAGTACTTC. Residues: CASSVAADRGYEQYF.

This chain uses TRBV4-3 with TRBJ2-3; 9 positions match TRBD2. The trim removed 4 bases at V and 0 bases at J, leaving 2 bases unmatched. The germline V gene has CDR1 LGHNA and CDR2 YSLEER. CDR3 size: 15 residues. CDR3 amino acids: CASSLTSGSTDTQYF. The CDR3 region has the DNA TGCGCCAGCAGCCTAACTAGCGGGAGCACAGATACGCAGTATTTT.

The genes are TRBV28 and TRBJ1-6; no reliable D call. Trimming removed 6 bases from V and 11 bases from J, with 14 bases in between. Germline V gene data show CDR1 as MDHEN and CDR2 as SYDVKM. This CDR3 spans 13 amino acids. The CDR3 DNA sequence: TGTGCCAGCAGGCTCGGGCGTGAGCCACCCCTCCACTTT. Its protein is CASRLGREPPLHF.

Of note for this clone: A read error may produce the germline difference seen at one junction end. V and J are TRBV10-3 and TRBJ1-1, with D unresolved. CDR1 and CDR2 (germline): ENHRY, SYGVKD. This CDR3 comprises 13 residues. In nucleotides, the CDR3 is TGTGTCATCAGTGAGTCTGGGGACACTGAAGCTTTCTTT. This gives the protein CVISESGDTEAFF.

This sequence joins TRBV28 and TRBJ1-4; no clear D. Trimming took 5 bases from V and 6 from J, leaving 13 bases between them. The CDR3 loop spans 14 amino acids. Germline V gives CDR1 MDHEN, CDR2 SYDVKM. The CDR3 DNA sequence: TGTGCCAGCAGTCAACCGGGCCGAGATGAAAAACTGTTTTTT. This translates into CASSQPGRDEKLFF.